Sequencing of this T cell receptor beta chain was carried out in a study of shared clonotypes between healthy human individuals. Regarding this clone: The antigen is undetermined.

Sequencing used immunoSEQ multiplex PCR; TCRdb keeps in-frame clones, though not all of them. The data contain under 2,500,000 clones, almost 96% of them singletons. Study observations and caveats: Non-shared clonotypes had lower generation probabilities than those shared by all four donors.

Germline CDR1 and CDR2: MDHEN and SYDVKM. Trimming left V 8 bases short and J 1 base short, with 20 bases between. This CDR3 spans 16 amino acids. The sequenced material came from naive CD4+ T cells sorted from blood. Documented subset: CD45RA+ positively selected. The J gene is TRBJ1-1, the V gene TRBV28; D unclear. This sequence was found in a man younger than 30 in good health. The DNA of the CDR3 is TGTGCCAGCCAATTCCGCCTCTCTCTAGGGAACACTGAAGCTTTCTTT. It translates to CASQFRLSLGNTEAFF.